A selection of T cell receptor beta chains follows, all from one sample in a study of blood T cell repertoires in COVID-19. The repertoire was sequenced with immunoSEQ multiplex PCR; TCRdb's copy has only in-frame clones and lacks some. The sample contains fewer than 250,000 clones, nearly 85% of which appear only once. The sample comprised peripheral blood. These TCRs come from a human donor in a cohort sampled during active COVID-19. Both conserved end residues are part of each CDR3. Each record gives: V gene, J gene, D gene, clone size, CDR3 length, CDR3 protein, CDR3 DNA. The D gene is left open where the match is weak. Not every row has a clone size; where given, it reads once, few, many or a size class.

>TRBV18|TRBJ2-3|.|.|20
CASSLTLSGQTANYTDTQYF
TGTGCCAGCTCACTTACCCTAAGTGGACAGACCGCAAATTACACAGATACGCAGTATTTT
>TRBV7-8|TRBJ2-5|.|.|13
CASSLDTGETQYF
TGTGCCAGCAGCTTAGACACAGGAGAGACCCAGTACTTC
>TRBV12-3/TRBV12-4|TRBJ2-5|TRBD1|.|13
CASSLRDRETQYF
TGTGCCAGCAGTCTCCGGGACAGGGAGACCCAGTACTTC
>TRBV19|TRBJ1-2|.|once|13
CASSMRGDGGYTF
TGTGCCAGTAGTATGCGGGGAGACGGTGGCTACACCTTC
>TRBV6-5|TRBJ2-1|.|.|14
CASSYSYRVNEQFF
TGTGCCAGCAGTTACTCTTACAGGGTCAATGAGCAGTTCTTC
>TRBV12-3/TRBV12-4|TRBJ1-4|.|.|12
CASGRGQEKLFF
TGTGCCAGCGGGCGGGGGCAAGAAAAACTGTTTTTT
>TRBV5-8|TRBJ2-1|TRBD2|.|15
CASSAGVGRYNEQFF
TGTGCCAGCAGTGCGGGGGTTGGCCGCTACAATGAGCAGTTCTTC
>TRBV6-5|TRBJ2-7|TRBD2|.|16
CASSYLGLAGAYEQYF
TGTGCCAGCAGTTACCTGGGGCTAGCGGGAGCCTACGAGCAGTACTTC
>TRBV19|TRBJ1-2|.|.|13
CASNVQGDYGYTF
TGTGCCAGTAATGTACAGGGTGACTATGGCTACACCTTC
>TRBV28|TRBJ2-7|TRBD1|.|15
CASEAGQGFSYEQYF
TGTGCCAGTGAAGCCGGACAGGGTTTCTCCTACGAGCAGTACTTC
>TRBV25-1|TRBJ2-3|TRBD2|.|16
CASSEFASGLTDTQYF
TGTGCCAGCAGTGAATTCGCTAGCGGTCTCACAGATACGCAGTATTTT
>TRBV7-9|TRBJ2-1|.|once|14
CASSLGLVDSEQFF
TGTGCCAGCAGCTTAGGACTAGTAGACAGTGAGCAGTTCTTC
>TRBV30|TRBJ1-2|.|.|16
CAWSVQQGSPNYGYTF
TGTGCCTGGAGTGTACAACAGGGAAGCCCTAACTATGGCTACACCTTC
>TRBV7-2|TRBJ2-7|TRBD1|.|14
CASSLDRGAYEQYF
TGTGCCAGCAGCTTAGACAGGGGCGCCTACGAGCAGTACTTC
>TRBV6-2/TRBV6-3|TRBJ2-2|TRBD1|.|17
CASSNSGTGVDTGELFF
TGTGCCAGCAGTAATTCCGGGACAGGGGTCGACACCGGGGAGCTGTTTTTT
>TRBV5-4|TRBJ2-3|TRBD1|few|15
CASSFDRASYDTQYF
TGTGCCAGCAGCTTCGACAGGGCATCATATGATACGCAGTATTTT
>TRBV6-1|TRBJ2-7|.|.|14
CASSESGLPYEQYF
TGTGCCAGCAGTGAGAGCGGGTTACCCTACGAGCAGTACTTC
>TRBV28|TRBJ1-6|.|.|15
CASSPPSGAASPLHF
TGTGCCAGCAGTCCCCCGAGTGGGGCGGCTTCACCCCTCCACTTT
>TRBV5-5|TRBJ2-3|.|.|14
CASSLDRGTDTQYF
TGTGCCAGCAGCTTGGACAGAGGCACAGATACGCAGTATTTT
>TRBV6-5|TRBJ2-1|TRBD1|.|13
CASRGQGPGEQFF
TGTGCCAGCAGGGGACAGGGTCCCGGTGAGCAGTTCTTC
>TRBV20-1|TRBJ2-1|.|.|15
CSASYPAGETHEQFF
TGCAGTGCTAGTTATCCGGCAGGGGAAACCCACGAGCAGTTCTTC
>TRBV2|TRBJ1-4|.|.|15
CASRAAEATNEKLFF
TGTGCCAGCAGGGCCGCGGAAGCAACTAATGAAAAACTGTTTTTT
>TRBV7-2|TRBJ2-5|.|.|15
CASSPESQGTETQYF
TGTGCCAGCAGCCCGGAGTCGCAGGGGACGGAGACCCAGTACTTC
>TRBV10-3|TRBJ2-1|.|.|14
CAISSQGTYNEQFF
TGTGCCATCAGCTCACAGGGAACCTACAATGAGCAGTTCTTC
>TRBV5-1|TRBJ1-1|TRBD1|.|16
CASSPGTGFSLLEAFF
TGCGCCAGCAGCCCAGGGACAGGGTTCTCCCTTTTGGAAGCTTTCTTT
>TRBV30|TRBJ2-5|.|.|13
CAWSRRVQETQYF
TGTGCCTGGAGTAGGAGGGTGCAAGAGACCCAGTACTTC
>TRBV3-1/TRBV3-2|TRBJ1-1|.|.|14
CASSPGQTNTEAFF
TGTGCCAGCAGCCCTGGACAGACGAACACTGAAGCTTTCTTT
>TRBV2|TRBJ2-2|.|.|16
CASTQGPAANTGELFF
TGTGCCAGCACCCAGGGGCCTGCCGCGAACACCGGGGAGCTGTTTTTT
>TRBV7-2|TRBJ1-5|.|few|13
CASSFREDQPQHF
TGTGCCAGCAGCTTCCGGGAGGATCAGCCCCAGCATTTT
>TRBV15|TRBJ2-1|.|.|13
CATSRFEDNEQFF
TGTGCCACCAGCAGATTCGAGGACAATGAGCAGTTCTTC
>TRBV10-3|TRBJ2-7|TRBD2|few|13
CAISSGSSYEQYF
TGTGCCATCAGTAGCGGGAGCTCCTACGAGCAGTACTTC
>TRBV27|TRBJ1-2|.|.|13
CASSLTGYYGYTF
TGTGCCAGCAGTTTAACAGGGTACTATGGCTACACCTTC
>TRBV10-1|TRBJ2-7|TRBD2|few|15
CASSEGTSGAYEQYF
TGCGCCAGCAGTGAGGGGACTAGCGGCGCCTACGAGCAGTACTTC
>TRBV11-2|TRBJ2-5|TRBD1|.|17
CASSWYRGRPIQETQYF
TGTGCCAGCAGCTGGTACAGGGGGCGCCCCATCCAAGAGACCCAGTACTTC